These T cell receptor beta chains were read from a single sample in a study of Graves' ophthalmopathy and Graves' hyperthyroidism. TCRdb redid the calling of the multiplex PCR reads with MiXCR, one entry per CDR3 protein. Of more than 1,000,000 distinct CDR3 sequences in the sample, 36% were seen once. Sequencing input: peripheral blood or thyroid tissue (not recorded which). These receptors all stem from an adult man with Graves' hyperthyroidism. Both conserved end residues are part of each CDR3. Some rows mark clone size as missing; the rest say once, few, many or name a class of expanded clone.

abundance	v_gene	CDR3aa
-	TRBV6-2/TRBV6-3	CASTLAVLASYGYTF
-	TRBV10-3	CAISPGFDQETQYF
many	TRBV5-1	CASSPGTGMVETQYF
-	TRBV12-3/TRBV12-4	CASSPLTTGMLSGELFF
-	TRBV6-5	CASSSIWTSGGAYEQYF
-	TRBV4-2	CASSQESVASSSRELFF
few	TRBV12-3/TRBV12-4	CASRPSGRAIEQYF
many	TRBV20-1	CSATQSVSNQPQHF
-	TRBV10-3	CAISEPSGGSTDTQYF
few	TRBV20-1	CSARGTGDLNTEAFF
-	TRBV10-2	CASSEIMSAGTGGRSYTF
-	TRBV20-1	CSLQKPGEQPQYF
few	TRBV24-1	CATSDWLAGTQYF
-	TRBV10-3	CAISEGEVSYEQYF
-	TRBV6-5	CASSEIEGTEAFF
many	TRBV10-3	CAISPRPQETQYF
many	TRBV25-1	CASSEWRELYGYTF
-	TRBV11-2	CASSAAGTGVNSPLHF
many	TRBV12-3/TRBV12-4	CASSHDRSTYEQYF
few	TRBV5-5	CASSLAQSSYNSPLHF
-	TRBV5-1	CASSLADRDTGELFF
many	TRBV20-1	CSARDRQVGTGELFF
-	TRBV2	CASSASVYNQPQHF
-	TRBV5-4	CASSHRDRRYEQYF
few	TRBV20-1	CSATRVNNSPLHF
-	TRBV6-2/TRBV6-3	CASSQISAGTGRNQPQHF
-	TRBV14	CASSLPGFTQPQHF
many	TRBV25-1	CASTPGQGSFSQYF
few	TRBV4-3	CASSQRSMANSPLHF
-	TRBV6-6	CASSLRNHLDYEQYF
-	TRBV25-1	CASRAMPPSGYEQYF
many	TRBV15	CATSRDLAVSSGNTIYF
many	TRBV5-8	CASSARYSNQPQHF
-	TRBV4-3	CASSKGLTQYF
-	TRBV7-2	CASSFELTDSYEQYF
-	TRBV15	CATSRPDRGGIQPQHF
many	TRBV7-8	CASSLGRVAYEQYF
-	TRBV9	CASSVDASSGANVLTF
many	TRBV6-5	CASSYFPQLEQYF
-	TRBV5-1	CASSLGPTTPGELFF
few	TRBV5-1	CASSGDTYMNTEAFF
few	TRBV6-5	CASSPIRQGHSPLHF